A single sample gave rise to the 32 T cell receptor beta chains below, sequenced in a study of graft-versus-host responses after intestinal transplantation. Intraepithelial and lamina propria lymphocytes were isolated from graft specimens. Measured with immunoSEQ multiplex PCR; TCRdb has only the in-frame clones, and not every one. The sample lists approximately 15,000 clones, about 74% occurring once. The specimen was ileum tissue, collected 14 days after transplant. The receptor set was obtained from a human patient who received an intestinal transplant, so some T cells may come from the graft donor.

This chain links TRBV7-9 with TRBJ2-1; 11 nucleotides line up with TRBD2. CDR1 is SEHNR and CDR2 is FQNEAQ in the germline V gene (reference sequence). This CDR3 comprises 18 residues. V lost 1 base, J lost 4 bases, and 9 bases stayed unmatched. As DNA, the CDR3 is TGTGCCAGCAGCTTAGGGCCGGGACTAGCGGTTTCATACAATGAGCAGTTCTTC. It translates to CASSLGPGLAVSYNEQFF.

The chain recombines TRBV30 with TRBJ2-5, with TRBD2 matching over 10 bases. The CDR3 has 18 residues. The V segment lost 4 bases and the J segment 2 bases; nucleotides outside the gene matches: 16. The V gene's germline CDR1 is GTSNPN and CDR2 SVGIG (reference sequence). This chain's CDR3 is CAWITQSGGADTQETQYF. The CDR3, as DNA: TGTGCCTGGATCACCCAGAGCGGGGGGGCCGACACACAAGAGACCCAGTACTTC.

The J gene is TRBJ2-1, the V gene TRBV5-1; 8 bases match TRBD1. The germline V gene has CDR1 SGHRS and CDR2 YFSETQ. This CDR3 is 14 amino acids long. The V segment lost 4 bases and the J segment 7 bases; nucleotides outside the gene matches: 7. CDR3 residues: CASSDRGVGNEQFF. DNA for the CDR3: TGCGCCAGCAGCGACAGGGGAGTTGGGAATGAGCAGTTCTTC.

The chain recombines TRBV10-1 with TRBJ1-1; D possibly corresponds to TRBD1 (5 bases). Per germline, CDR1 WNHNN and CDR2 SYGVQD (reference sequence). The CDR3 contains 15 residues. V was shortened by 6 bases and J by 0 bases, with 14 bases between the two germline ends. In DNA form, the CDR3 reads TGCGCCAGCAGAGGGGTTGGATACATGAACACTGAAGCTTTCTTT. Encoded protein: CASRGVGYMNTEAFF.

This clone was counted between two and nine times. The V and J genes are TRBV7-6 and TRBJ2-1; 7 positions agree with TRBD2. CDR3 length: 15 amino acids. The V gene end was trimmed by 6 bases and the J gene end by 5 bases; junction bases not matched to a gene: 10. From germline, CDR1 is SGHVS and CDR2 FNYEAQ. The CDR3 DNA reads TGTGCCAGCAGGTGGGGGGAGGGAATCAACAATGAGCAGTTCTTC. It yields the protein CASRWGEGINNEQFF.

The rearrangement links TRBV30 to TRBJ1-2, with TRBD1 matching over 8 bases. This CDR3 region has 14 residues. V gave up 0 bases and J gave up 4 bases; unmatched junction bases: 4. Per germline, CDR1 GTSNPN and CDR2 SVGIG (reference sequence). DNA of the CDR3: TGTGCCTGGAGTGTACCAGGGGGCTTCTATGGCTACACCTTC. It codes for CAWSVPGGFYGYTF.

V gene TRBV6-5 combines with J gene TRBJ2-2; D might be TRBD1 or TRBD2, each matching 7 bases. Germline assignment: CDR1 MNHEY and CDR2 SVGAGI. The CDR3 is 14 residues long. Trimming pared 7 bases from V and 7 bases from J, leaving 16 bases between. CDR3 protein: CASTPGGGSGELFF. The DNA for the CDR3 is TGTGCCAGCACCCCAGGGGGGGGAAGCGGGGAGCTGTTTTTT.

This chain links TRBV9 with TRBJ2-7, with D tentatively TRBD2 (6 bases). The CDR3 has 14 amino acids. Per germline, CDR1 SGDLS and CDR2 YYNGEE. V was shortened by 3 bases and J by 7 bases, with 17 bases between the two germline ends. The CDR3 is CASSAPGLPLEQYF. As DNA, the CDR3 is TGTGCCAGCAGCGCACCGGGACTCCCTTTGGAGCAGTACTTC.

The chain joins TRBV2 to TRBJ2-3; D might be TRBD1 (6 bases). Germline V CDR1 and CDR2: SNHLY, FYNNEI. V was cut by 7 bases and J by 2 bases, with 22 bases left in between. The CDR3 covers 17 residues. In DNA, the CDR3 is TGTGCCAGCACCATTAACGCGAGACAGGCGCACACAGATACGCAGTATTTT. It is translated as CASTINARQAHTDTQYF.

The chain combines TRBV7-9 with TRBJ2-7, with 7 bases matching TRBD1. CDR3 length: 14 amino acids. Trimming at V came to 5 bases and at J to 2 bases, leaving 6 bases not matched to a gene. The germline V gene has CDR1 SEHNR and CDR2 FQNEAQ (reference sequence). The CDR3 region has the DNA TGTGCCAGCAGCCCTCAAACAGGGGCCTACGAGCAGTACTTC. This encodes CASSPQTGAYEQYF.

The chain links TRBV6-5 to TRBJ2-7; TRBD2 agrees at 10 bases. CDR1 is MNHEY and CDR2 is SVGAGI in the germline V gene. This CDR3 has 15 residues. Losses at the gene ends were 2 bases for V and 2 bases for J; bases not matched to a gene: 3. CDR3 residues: CASSYVLAGPYEQYF. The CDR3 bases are TGTGCCAGCAGTTACGTACTAGCGGGACCCTACGAGCAGTACTTC.

As DNA, the CDR3 is TGTGCCAGCAGTCAAGACAGGGGGCGCGGCACCGGGGAGCTGTTTTTT. Protein sequence: CASSQDRGRGTGELFF. V usage is TRBV6-6 and J usage is TRBJ2-2; 10 bases align to TRBD1. Losses at the gene ends were 5 bases for V and 4 bases for J; bases not matched to a gene: 7. CDR3 length: 16 residues. Per germline, CDR1 MNHNY and CDR2 SVGAGI (reference sequence).

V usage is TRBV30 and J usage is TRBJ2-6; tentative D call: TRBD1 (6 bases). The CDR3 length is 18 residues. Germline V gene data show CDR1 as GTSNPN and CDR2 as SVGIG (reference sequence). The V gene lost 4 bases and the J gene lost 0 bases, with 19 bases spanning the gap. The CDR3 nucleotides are TGTGCCTGGATTTTTGGGGCAGGGGCTTCCTCTGGGGCCAACGTCCTGACTTTC. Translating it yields CAWIFGAGASSGANVLTF.

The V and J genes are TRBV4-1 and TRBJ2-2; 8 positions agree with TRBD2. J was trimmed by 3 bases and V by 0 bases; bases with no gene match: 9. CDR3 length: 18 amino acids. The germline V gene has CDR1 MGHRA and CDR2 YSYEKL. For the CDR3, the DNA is TGCGCCAGCAGCCAAGATTGGGTCACTAGCGGATACACCGGGGAGCTGTTTTTT. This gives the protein CASSQDWVTSGYTGELFF.

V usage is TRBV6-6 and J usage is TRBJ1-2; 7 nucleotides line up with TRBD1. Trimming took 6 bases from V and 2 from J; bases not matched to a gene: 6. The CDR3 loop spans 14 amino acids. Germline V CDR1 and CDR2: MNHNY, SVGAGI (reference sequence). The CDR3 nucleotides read TGTGCCAGCAGCCCCGGGACAGCCAACTATGGCTACACCTTC. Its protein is CASSPGTANYGYTF.

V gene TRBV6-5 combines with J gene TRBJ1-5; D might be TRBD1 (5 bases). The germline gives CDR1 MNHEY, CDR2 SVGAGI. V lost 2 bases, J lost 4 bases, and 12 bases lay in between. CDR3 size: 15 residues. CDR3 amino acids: CASSYGSGVNQPQHF. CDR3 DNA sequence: TGTGCCAGCAGTTACGGGTCGGGGGTGAATCAGCCCCAGCATTTT.

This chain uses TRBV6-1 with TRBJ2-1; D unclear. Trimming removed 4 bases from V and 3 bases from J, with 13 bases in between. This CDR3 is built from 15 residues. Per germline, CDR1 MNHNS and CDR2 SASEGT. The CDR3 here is CASSGSAILYNEQFF. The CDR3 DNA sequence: TGTGCCAGCAGTGGCTCGGCTATCCTCTACAATGAGCAGTTCTTC.

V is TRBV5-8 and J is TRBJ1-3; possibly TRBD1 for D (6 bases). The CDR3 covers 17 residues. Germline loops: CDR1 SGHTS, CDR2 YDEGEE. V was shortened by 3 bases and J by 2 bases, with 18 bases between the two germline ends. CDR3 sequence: CASSSNLHRVTGNTIYF. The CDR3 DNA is TGTGCCAGCAGCTCCAACCTTCACAGGGTGACTGGAAACACCATATATTTT.

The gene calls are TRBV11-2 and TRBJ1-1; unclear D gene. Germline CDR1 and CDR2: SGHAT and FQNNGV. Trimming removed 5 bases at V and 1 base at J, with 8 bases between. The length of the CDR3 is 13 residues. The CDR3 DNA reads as TGTGCCAGCAGCATCAGCGGGAACACTGAAGCTTTCTTT. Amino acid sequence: CASSISGNTEAFF. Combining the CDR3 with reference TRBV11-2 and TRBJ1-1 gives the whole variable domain EAGVAQSPRYKIIEKRQSVAFWCNPISGHATLYWYQQILGQGPKLLIQFQNNGVVDDSQLPKDRFSAERLKGVDSTLKIQPAKLEDSAVYLCASSISGNTEAFFGQGTRLTVV.

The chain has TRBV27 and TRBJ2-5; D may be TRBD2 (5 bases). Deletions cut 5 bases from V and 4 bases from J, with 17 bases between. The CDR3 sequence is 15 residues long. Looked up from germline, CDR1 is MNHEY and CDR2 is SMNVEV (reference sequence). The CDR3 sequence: CASSPRHTRVETQYF. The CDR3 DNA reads TGTGCCAGCAGTCCACGGCATACGAGGGTAGAGACCCAGTACTTC.

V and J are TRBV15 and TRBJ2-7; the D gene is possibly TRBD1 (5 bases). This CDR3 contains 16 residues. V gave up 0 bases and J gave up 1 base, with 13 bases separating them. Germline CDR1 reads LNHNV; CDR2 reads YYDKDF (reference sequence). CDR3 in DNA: TGTGCCACCAGCAGAGATCCCCCAGGGCCATCCTACGAGCAGTACTTC. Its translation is CATSRDPPGPSYEQYF.

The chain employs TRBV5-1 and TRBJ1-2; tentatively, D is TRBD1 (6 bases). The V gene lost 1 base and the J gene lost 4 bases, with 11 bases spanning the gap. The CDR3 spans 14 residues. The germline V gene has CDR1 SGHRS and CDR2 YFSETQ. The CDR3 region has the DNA TGCGCCAGCAGCTTGTTAGGGGGGCCCTATGGCTACACCTTC. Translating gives CASSLLGGPYGYTF.

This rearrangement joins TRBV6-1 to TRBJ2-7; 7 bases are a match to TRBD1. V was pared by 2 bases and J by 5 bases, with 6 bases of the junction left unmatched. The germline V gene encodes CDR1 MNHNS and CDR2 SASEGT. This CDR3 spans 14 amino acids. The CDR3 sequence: CASSEKGAIDEQYF. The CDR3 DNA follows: TGTGCCAGCAGTGAAAAGGGGGCTATCGACGAGCAGTACTTC.

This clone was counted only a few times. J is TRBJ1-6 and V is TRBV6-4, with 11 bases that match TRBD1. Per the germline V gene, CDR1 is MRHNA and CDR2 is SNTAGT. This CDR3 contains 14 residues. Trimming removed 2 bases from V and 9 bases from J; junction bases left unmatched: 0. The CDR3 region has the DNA TGTGCCAGCAGTGACGGACAGGGGGCTTCACCCCTCCACTTT. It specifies CASSDGQGASPLHF.

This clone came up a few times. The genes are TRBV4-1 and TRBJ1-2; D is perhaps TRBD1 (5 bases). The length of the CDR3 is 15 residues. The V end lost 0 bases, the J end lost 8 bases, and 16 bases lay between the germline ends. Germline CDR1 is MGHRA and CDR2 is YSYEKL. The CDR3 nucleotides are TGCGCCAGCAGCCAAGAGCCGGGTCAGGGAAGCGGCTACACCTTC. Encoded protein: CASSQEPGQGSGYTF.

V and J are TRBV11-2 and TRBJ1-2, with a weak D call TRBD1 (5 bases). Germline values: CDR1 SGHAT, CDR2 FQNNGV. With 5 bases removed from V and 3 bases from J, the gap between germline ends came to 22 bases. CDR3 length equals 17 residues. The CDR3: CASSPSTGPGHHYGYTF. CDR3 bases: TGTGCCAGCAGCCCATCTACGGGGCCGGGGCACCACTATGGCTACACCTTC.

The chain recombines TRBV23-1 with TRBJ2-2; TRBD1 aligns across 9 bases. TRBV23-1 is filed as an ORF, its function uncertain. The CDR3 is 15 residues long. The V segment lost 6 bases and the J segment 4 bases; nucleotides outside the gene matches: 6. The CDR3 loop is CASRPRQGGTGELFF. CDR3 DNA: TGCGCCAGCAGACCACGACAGGGGGGCACCGGGGAGCTGTTTTTT.

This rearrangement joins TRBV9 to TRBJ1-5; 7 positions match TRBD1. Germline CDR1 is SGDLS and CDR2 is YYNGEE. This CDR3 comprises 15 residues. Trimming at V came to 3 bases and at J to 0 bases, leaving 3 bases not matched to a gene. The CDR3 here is CASSGQGYSNQPQHF. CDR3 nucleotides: TGTGCCAGCAGCGGACAGGGATATAGCAATCAGCCCCAGCATTTT.

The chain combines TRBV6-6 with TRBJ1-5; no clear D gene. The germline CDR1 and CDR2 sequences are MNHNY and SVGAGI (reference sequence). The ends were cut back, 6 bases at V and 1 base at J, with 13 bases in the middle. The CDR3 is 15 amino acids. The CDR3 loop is CASSITWGSNQPQHF. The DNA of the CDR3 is TGTGCCAGCAGCATAACGTGGGGAAGCAATCAGCCCCAGCATTTT.

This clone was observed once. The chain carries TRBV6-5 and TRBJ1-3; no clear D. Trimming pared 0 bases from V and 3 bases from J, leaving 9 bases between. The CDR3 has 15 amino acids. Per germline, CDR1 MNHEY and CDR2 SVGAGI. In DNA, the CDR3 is TGTGCCAGCAGTTACTCGGGTGGCGGTGGAAACACCATATATTTT. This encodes CASSYSGGGGNTIYF.

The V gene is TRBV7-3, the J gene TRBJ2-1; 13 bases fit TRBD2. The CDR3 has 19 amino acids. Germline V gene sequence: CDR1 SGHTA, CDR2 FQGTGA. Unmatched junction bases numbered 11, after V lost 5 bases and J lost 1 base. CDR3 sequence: CASSPGTSGKPGSYNEQFF. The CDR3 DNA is TGTGCCAGCAGCCCAGGGACTAGCGGGAAACCCGGGTCCTACAATGAGCAGTTCTTC. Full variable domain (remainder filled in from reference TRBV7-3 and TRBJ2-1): GAGVSQTPSNKVTEKGKYVELRCDPISGHTALYWYRQSLGQGPEFLIYFQGTGAADDSGLPNDRFFAVRPEGSVSTLKIQRTERGDSAVYLCASSPGTSGKPGSYNEQFFGPGTRLTVL.

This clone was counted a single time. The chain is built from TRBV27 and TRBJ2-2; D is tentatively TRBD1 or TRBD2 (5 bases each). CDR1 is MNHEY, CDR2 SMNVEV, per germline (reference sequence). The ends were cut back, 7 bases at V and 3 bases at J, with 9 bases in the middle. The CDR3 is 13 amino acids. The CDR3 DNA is TGTGCCAGCAACGGGGCTGACACCGGGGAGCTGTTTTTT. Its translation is CASNGADTGELFF.